The 13 T cell receptor beta chains listed next were all sequenced from one sample in a study of T cell repertoires in cytomegalovirus infection. Each CDR3 protein is one row after TCRdb ran MiXCR on the reads. This sample yields about 240,000 distinct CDR3 sequences, of which more than 9% are seen a single time; 1.5% to 2% belongs to the top ten. The sample consisted of PBMCs. These receptors all come from a human donor in good health (CMV status not recorded). Some clones in this sample may be carry-over from other donors' samples.

This clonotype has ten or more counts. This chain connects TRBV4-3 to TRBJ1-3; perhaps TRBD1 as D (6 bases). The CDR3 length is 15 residues. Germline CDR1 is LGHNA and CDR2 is YSLEER. V lost 3 bases, J lost 0 bases, and 9 bases lay in between. The CDR3 DNA reads as TGCGCCAGCAGCCACGGGACACGCTCTGGAAACACCATATATTTT. It codes for CASSHGTRSGNTIYF.

V usage is TRBV28 and J usage is TRBJ2-1; 9 bases line up with TRBD1. This CDR3 has 16 amino acids. Germline V gene lookup returns CDR1 MDHEN and CDR2 SYDVKM. Trimming cost V 4 bases and J 1 base; bases outside gene matches: 5. The CDR3 coding sequence is TGTGCCAGCAGTTCGACAGGGGGAATATCCTACAATGAGCAGTTCTTC. Translation gives CASSSTGGISYNEQFF.

This clonotype has at least ten counts. The chain couples TRBV2 to TRBJ2-7; no clear D gene. CDR3 size: 12 residues. Trimming shortened V by 0 bases and J by 4 bases, and 4 bases separated the two germline ends. Looked up from germline, CDR1 is SNHLY and CDR2 is FYNNEI. CDR3 DNA: TGTGCCAGCAGTGAAGCGCGGTACGAGCAGTACTTC. Translation gives CASSEARYEQYF.

The table lists this clonotype with many counts. The rearrangement links TRBV4-3 to TRBJ1-2; TRBD1 is a possible D gene (5 bases). The CDR3 has 16 residues. V lost 0 bases and J 4 bases, leaving 15 bases between the germline ends. Germline V gene sequence: CDR1 LGHNA, CDR2 YSLEER. In DNA form, the CDR3 reads TGCGCCAGCAGCCAAGAAGAACAGGTGGACCTCTATGGCTACACCTTC. This gives the protein CASSQEEQVDLYGYTF.

This clonotype was seen only a few times. J is TRBJ2-7 and V is TRBV24-1; D might be TRBD2 (6 bases). The germline gives CDR1 KGHDR, CDR2 SFDVKD. CDR3 length: 13 residues. V was shortened by 8 bases and J by 5 bases, with 15 bases between the two germline ends. The CDR3 is CATKWRGRNEQYF. DNA of the CDR3: TGTGCCACCAAATGGAGGGGAAGGAACGAGCAGTACTTC.

This rearrangement joins TRBV15 to TRBJ1-2; D not resolved. The CDR3 is 14 amino acids. Deletions cut 3 bases from V and 1 base from J, with 9 bases between. Germline CDR1 is LNHNV and CDR2 is YYDKDF (reference sequence). Here the CDR3 DNA reads TGTGCCACCAGCAGGGCCGGATTTAACTATGGCTACACCTTC. This gives the protein CATSRAGFNYGYTF.

This clonotype was detected many times. The chain links TRBV27 to TRBJ2-1; a weak D match, TRBD1 (6 bases). There are 16 residues in the CDR3. Trimming took off 8 bases at V and 4 bases at J, with 21 bases between the two ends. Germline CDR1 and CDR2: MNHEY and SMNVEV (reference sequence). CDR3 protein: CASSPPGQSGYNEQFF. The CDR3 DNA follows: TGTGCCAGCTCACCTCCGGGACAATCGGGATACAATGAGCAGTTCTTC.

The sample holds a few counts of this clonotype. The chain couples TRBV11-3 to TRBJ2-2, with 14 nucleotides matching TRBD2. The CDR3 spans 17 residues. J was trimmed by 5 bases and V by 5 bases; bases with no gene match: 7. Per the germline V gene, CDR1 is SGHNT and CDR2 is YENEEA. This CDR3 reads CASSAYGLAGGTGELFF. Here the CDR3 DNA reads TGTGCCAGCAGCGCTTACGGACTAGCGGGAGGAACCGGGGAGCTGTTTTTT. Looking up the rest from reference TRBV11-3 and TRBJ2-2 gives the full variable domain: EAGVVQSPRYKIIEKKQPVAFWCNPISGHNTLYWYLQNLGQGPELLIRYENEEAVDDSQLPKDRFSAERLKGVDSTLKIQPAELGDSAVYLCASSAYGLAGGTGELFFGEGSRLTVL.

There are many counts of this clonotype. The chain couples TRBV2 to TRBJ1-5; D ambiguous. V was cut by 3 bases and J by 1 base, with 10 bases left in between. This CDR3 spans 15 amino acids. CDR1 and CDR2 from the germline V gene are SNHLY and FYNNEI. CDR3 coding DNA: TGTGCCAGCAGTGAGAAAGGCGGCAGCAATCAGCCCCAGCATTTT. Translating it yields CASSEKGGSNQPQHF. Variable domain in full (rest from reference TRBV2 and TRBJ1-5): EPEVTQTPSHQVTQMGQEVILRCVPISNHLYFYWYRQILGQKVEFLVSFYNNEISEKSEIFDDQFSVERPDGSNFTLKIRSTKLEDSAMYFCASSEKGGSNQPQHFGDGTRLSIL.

This clonotype was counted at least ten times. The gene calls are TRBV7-2 and TRBJ1-2, with D maybe TRBD1 (5 bases). Trimming cost V 1 base and J 2 bases, with 8 bases left between them. This CDR3 has 14 residues. Germline-derived CDR1 and CDR2 are SGHTA and FQGNSA. CDR3 residues: CASSLEAGNYGYTF. CDR3 DNA sequence: TGTGCCAGCAGCTTAGAGGCAGGGAACTATGGCTACACCTTC.

This clonotype showed up just a few times. This chain connects TRBV12-3 or TRBV12-4 to TRBJ1-5, with D perhaps TRBD1 (6 bases). The CDR3 spans 15 residues. The ends were cut back, 3 bases at V and 1 base at J, with 10 bases in the middle. This CDR3 reads CASSFIGQSNQPQHF. The CDR3 region has the DNA TGTGCCAGCAGTTTTATCGGACAGAGCAATCAGCCCCAGCATTTT.

This chain's CDR3 is CASSYLGSTDTQYF. As DNA, the CDR3 is TGTGCCAGCAGTTATTTAGGGAGCACAGATACGCAGTATTTT. The chain combines TRBV6-2 or TRBV6-3 with TRBJ2-3; D gene unclear. The CDR3 runs to 14 residues. V dropped 3 bases and J dropped 0 bases, with 7 bases sitting between them. Per the germline V gene, CDR1 is MNHEY and CDR2 is SVGEGT.

The sample holds a few counts of this clonotype. This chain uses TRBV5-6 with TRBJ1-1, with D tentatively TRBD1 (5 bases). The CDR3 length is 18 residues. CDR1 and CDR2 (germline): SGHDT, YYEEEE. Trimming took off 0 bases at V and 3 bases at J, with 21 bases between the two ends. CDR3 bases: TGTGCCAGCAGCTTGGATTCCAGGGATTTTTTCTTAGACACTGAAGCTTTCTTT. This sequence encodes CASSLDSRDFFLDTEAFF.